These T cell receptor beta chains were read from a single sample in a study of cytomegalovirus exposure and HLA in healthy donors. TCRdb keeps only in-frame clones here, not all; method: immunoSEQ multiplex PCR. The sample has some 220,000 clones; roughly 91% are singletons. The sequenced material came from PBMCs. These receptors all come from a woman aged 18-30 years in good health and CMV-seronegative. CDR3s include the opening cysteine and the closing phenylalanine or tryptophan. D genes are given only for firm matches. Some rows have no size entry. The others give once, few or many, or a class for an expanded clone.

v_gene	d_gene	j_gene	abundance	CDR3aa	CDR3nt
TRBV9	TRBD1	TRBJ1-1	-	CASSRGQGGTEAFF	TGTGCCAGCAGCAGGGGACAGGGAGGGACTGAAGCTTTCTTT
TRBV4-1	-	TRBJ2-7	once	CASSPAHPRDEQYF	TGCGCCAGCAGCCCAGCTCATCCGCGGGACGAGCAGTACTTC
TRBV5-5	TRBD2	TRBJ2-1	-	CATTIIGGAGRGFF	TGTGCCACCACAATAATAGGCGGGGCTGGGAGGGGGTTCTTC
TRBV5-1	-	TRBJ2-1	-	CASRIGPSSNEQFF	TGCGCCAGCAGAATCGGTCCTAGCTCCAATGAGCAGTTCTTC
TRBV6-1	TRBD1	TRBJ2-1	once	CASSTGGANNEQFF	TGTGCCAGCAGTACAGGGGGCGCGAACAATGAGCAGTTCTTC
TRBV11-2	-	TRBJ2-7	-	CASRPNKGSLYEQYF	TGTGCCAGCAGACCGAACAAGGGGTCCCTCTACGAGCAGTACTTC
TRBV7-9	-	TRBJ1-2	-	CASSPLGGYGYTF	TGTGCCAGCAGCCCTTTGGGGGGCTATGGCTACACCTTC
TRBV2	TRBD2	TRBJ2-1	-	CASSALAAGNEQFF	TGTGCCAGCAGTGCACTAGCGGCGGGCAATGAGCAGTTCTTC
TRBV18	-	TRBJ1-4	-	CASSPRSYSGGEKLFF	TGTGCCAGCTCACCCCGATCTTATTCGGGAGGAGAAAAACTGTTTTTT
TRBV19	-	TRBJ2-1	once	CASSPGAYNEQFF	TGTGCCAGTAGTCCGGGGGCCTACAATGAGCAGTTCTTC
TRBV9	-	TRBJ1-2	-	CASSVGTGTLRTF	-
TRBV27	TRBD1	TRBJ1-5	-	CASSSGDRGPLDQPQHF	TGTGCCAGCAGTTCCGGGGACAGGGGGCCCTTAGATCAGCCCCAGCATTTT
TRBV6-6	TRBD2	TRBJ2-7	-	CASSHAGGEQYF	TGTGCCAGCAGTCATGCGGGGGGCGAGCAGTACTTC
TRBV11-3	-	TRBJ1-1	-	CASSRARGITEAFF	TGTGCCAGCAGCCGCGCGCGGGGGATAACTGAAGCTTTCTTT
TRBV5-1	-	TRBJ2-7	-	CASSLEIGRGYEQYF	TGCGCCAGCAGCTTGGAAATCGGCAGGGGATACGAGCAGTACTTC
TRBV27	-	TRBJ2-5	-	CASRPGQFKETQYF	TGTGCCAGCAGACCTGGACAGTTTAAAGAGACCCAGTACTTC
TRBV6-5	-	TRBJ2-5	once	CASSSTRRGGPQYF	TGTGCCAGCAGTTCCACCCGGAGGGGGGGGCCCCAGTACTTC
TRBV18	TRBD2	TRBJ2-2	-	CASPPGGGLADTGELFF	TGTGCCAGTCCACCGGGAGGGGGACTAGCGGACACCGGGGAGCTGTTTTTT
TRBV7-9	TRBD1	TRBJ1-3	-	CASSRGQGGTGNTIYF	TGTGCCAGCAGCCGAGGACAGGGGGGGACAGGAAACACCATATATTTT
TRBV5-1	-	TRBJ1-1	-	CASTPLPGGGTEAFF	TGCGCCAGCACCCCACTACCGGGGGGTGGCACTGAAGCTTTCTTT
TRBV7-9	TRBD1	TRBJ1-5	-	CASSATGSNQPQHF	TGTGCCAGCAGCGCGACAGGGTCGAATCAGCCCCAGCATTTT
TRBV7-3	-	TRBJ2-2	-	CASSLARVNTGELFF	TGTGCCAGCAGCTTAGCCAGGGTGAATACCGGGGAGCTGTTTTTT
TRBV13	TRBD2	TRBJ2-7	-	CASSYWTRRGYEQYF	TGTGCCAGCAGTTACTGGACTAGAAGAGGGTACGAGCAGTACTTC
TRBV6-5	-	TRBJ1-1	-	CASSGANEAFF	TGTGCCAGCAGTGGGGCTAATGAAGCTTTCTTT
TRBV4-1	-	TRBJ2-7	-	CASSQGGTFAGEQYF	TGCGCCAGCAGCCAAGGAGGGACTTTTGCGGGCGAGCAGTACTTC
TRBV25-1	-	TRBJ2-7	-	CASRLQGGDPYEQYF	TGTGCCAGCAGACTGCAAGGGGGGGATCCTTACGAGCAGTACTTC
TRBV7-9	TRBD2	TRBJ2-7	-	CASSPRGGGSNEQYF	TGTGCCAGCAGCCCCCGTGGCGGCGGGAGTAACGAGCAGTACTTC
TRBV15	-	TRBJ1-3	-	CATSSAGRKAMGNTIYF	TGTGCCACCAGTTCCGCGGGAAGGAAAGCCATGGGGAACACCATATATTTT
TRBV13	TRBD1	TRBJ2-7	-	CASSVGQGAPATYEQYF	TGTGCCAGCAGCGTAGGACAGGGGGCGCCGGCGACGTACGAGCAGTACTTC
TRBV19	TRBD1	TRBJ1-4	-	CATLDRGIEKLFF	TGTGCCACCCTGGACAGGGGAATCGAAAAACTGTTTTTT
TRBV29-1	-	TRBJ2-7	-	CSVERWQGGGSREQYF	TGCAGCGTTGAAAGGTGGCAGGGAGGGGGGTCGAGGGAGCAGTACTTC
TRBV4-3	TRBD2	TRBJ2-5	-	CASSPMTSGQETQYF	TGCGCCAGCAGCCCTATGACTAGCGGGCAAGAGACCCAGTACTTC
TRBV19	-	TRBJ2-7	few	CASGPRQGSYEQYF	TGTGCCAGTGGCCCCCGGCAGGGCTCTTACGAGCAGTACTTC
TRBV6-5	-	TRBJ2-2	-	CASSYGAGTNTGELFF	TGTGCCAGCAGTTATGGGGCGGGAACCAACACCGGGGAGCTGTTTTTT
TRBV6-1	-	TRBJ2-2	-	CASRSRGSTGELFF	TGTGCCAGCAGATCTAGGGGGAGCACCGGGGAGCTGTTTTTT
TRBV19	-	TRBJ1-2	-	CASSSTLWERDGYTF	TGTGCCAGTAGTTCAACCTTGTGGGAGCGTGATGGCTACACCTTC
TRBV19	-	TRBJ2-3	-	CASRLFPSSTDTQYF	TGTGCCAGCCGTCTATTCCCCTCTAGCACAGATACGCAGTATTTT
TRBV19	TRBD1	TRBJ1-5	-	CASSKDRARNSGYSNQPQHF	TGTGCCAGTAGTAAGGACAGGGCGCGTAATAGTGGGTATAGCAATCAGCCCCAGCATTTT
TRBV7-2	-	TRBJ2-1	-	CASSSSPGGSYNEQFF	TGTGCCAGCAGCAGCAGCCCCGGGGGATCCTACAATGAGCAGTTCTTC
TRBV27	-	TRBJ2-1	-	CASSFSRTVINNEQFF	TGTGCCAGCAGTTTTTCCAGGACTGTGATTAACAATGAGCAGTTCTTC
TRBV4-1	-	TRBJ1-2	once	CASSLPRGGLPYGYTF	TGCGCCAGCAGCCTACCCCGGGGAGGACTCCCGTATGGCTACACCTTC
TRBV2	-	TRBJ1-2	-	CASTGPGNYGYTF	TGTGCCAGCACCGGACCGGGAAACTATGGCTACACCTTC
TRBV10-1	TRBD1	TRBJ2-2	-	CASSEGTGFNTGELFF	TGCGCCAGCAGTGAGGGGACAGGATTTAACACCGGGGAGCTGTTTTTT
TRBV5-8	-	TRBJ2-3	-	CASSLKRVSTDTQYF	TGTGCCAGCAGCTTAAAGCGGGTTAGCACAGATACGCAGTATTTT